These 18 T cell receptor beta chains share one sample of origin, sequenced in a study of tumor and adjacent non-tumor tissue in lung cancer. The template was RNA from unsorted bulk tissue. A modified ARM-PCR protocol with three rounds of nested PCR amplified TCRbeta. TCRdb analysed the multiplex PCR reads with MiXCR anew, one entry per CDR3 protein. The sample includes under 250,000 distinct CDR3 sequences, about 76% of them seen just once. What was sequenced was lung tumor tissue. The receptors were gathered from a man aged 60 to 69 with non-small cell lung cancer.

Worth noting for this clonotype: This sequence may be a read error, since a much larger clone differs from it by one base. V usage is TRBV29-1 and J usage is TRBJ1-1; 7 nucleotides match TRBD1. The CDR3 is 13 residues long. Germline V gene data show CDR1 as SQVTM and CDR2 as ANQGSEA. The CDR3 DNA is TGCAGCGCAGAGGGACAGCTTAACAATGAAGCTTTCTTT. Translated, it gives CSAEGQLNNEAFF.

With regard to this clonotype: The junction departs from germline at one end; a sequencing error may be responsible. The V and J genes are TRBV12-3 or TRBV12-4 and TRBJ1-1, with TRBD1 matching over 9 bases. The CDR3 length is 15 residues. CDR3 sequence (DNA): TGTGCCAGCAGATCACCGGACAGGGGAAAGACTGAAGCTTCCTTT. Translation gives CASRSPDRGKTEASF.

A word on this clonotype: A read error may be the cause here, since a much bigger clone is one base away. The CDR3 DNA reads as TGTGCCAGCAACCAAGATCCGGGACCCCTCAATCAGCCCCAGCATTTT. Amino acid sequence: CASNQDPGPLNQPQHF. The chain carries TRBV4-2 and TRBJ1-5; TRBD1 is a possible D gene (5 bases). The CDR3 spans 16 residues. Germline V gene data show CDR1 as LGHNA and CDR2 as YNFKEQ.

As for this clonotype: Germline is not matched at one junction end, which may reflect a read error. The chain joins TRBV12-3 or TRBV12-4 to TRBJ2-7, with a possible D match to TRBD2 (5 bases). This CDR3 spans 16 amino acids. CDR3 sequence reads: CSSSLGEGSRPVRLNF. CDR3 bases: TGTTCCAGCAGTTTAGGAGAGGGTAGCCGACCGGTCCGGCTGAACTTC.

This clonotype came up once. The chain is built from TRBV19 and TRBJ2-7; D ambiguous. Germline V gene lookup returns CDR1 LNHDA and CDR2 SQIVND (reference sequence). Trimming removed 3 bases from V and 5 bases from J, with 14 bases in between. The CDR3 extends over 14 amino acids. Here the CDR3 DNA reads TGTGCCAGTAGTATTATTGGCAGGAAAGACGAGCAGTACTTC. Translation: CASSIIGRKDEQYF.

Turning to this clonotype: An end of the junction differs from the germline gene, which may be a read error. CDR3 sequence: CASDLAPRTSNTEAFF. In DNA, the CDR3 is TGTGCTAGTGATTTGGCTCCCCGGACATCGAACACTGAAGCTTTCTTT. The genes are TRBV12-5 and TRBJ1-1, with D possibly matching TRBD1 (5 bases). CDR1 and CDR2 (germline): LGHNT, FRNRAP. This CDR3 contains 16 residues.

A word on this clonotype: A much larger clone sits a single nucleotide away, making a read error possible. The rearrangement joins TRBV12-3 or TRBV12-4 to TRBJ2-7; the D gene could be TRBD1 or TRBD2 (5 bases each). The V end lost 6 bases, the J end lost 4 bases, and 16 bases lay between the germline ends. The CDR3 is made up of 14 amino acids. The CDR3 loop reads CASRPRPGGYEQYF. CDR3 sequence (DNA): TGTGCCAGCAGGCCTAGACCTGGGGGTTACGAGCAGTACTTC.

Details on this clonotype: One base away lies a much larger clone, so this may be a sequencing read error. V and J are TRBV7-3 and TRBJ2-6; no definite D call. Germline V gene lookup returns CDR1 SGHTA and CDR2 FQGTGA. Between the trimmed V and J ends, which lost 5 bases and 1 base, there was a span of 12 bases. The CDR3 sequence is 16 residues long. Written as DNA, the CDR3 is TGTGCCAGCAGCCCCATCGGAGAGTCTGGGGCCAACGTCCTGACTTTC. This codes for CASSPIGESGANVLTF.

This clonotype occurred many times. The chain recombines TRBV12-3 or TRBV12-4 with TRBJ1-1, with a possible D match to TRBD1 (5 bases). Trimming shortened V by 7 bases and J by 1 base, and 22 bases separated the two germline ends. The CDR3 loop spans 17 amino acids. CDR3 nucleotide sequence: TGTGCCAGCACCCCGAAGAGTGGTGCGGGGACGAACACTGAAGCTTTCTTT. This sequence encodes CASTPKSGAGTNTEAFF.

For this clonotype: The CDR3 carries no conserved terminal phenylalanine or tryptophan, so it likely arises from a read error. The V call is TRBV12-3 or TRBV12-4, the J call TRBJ2-5; 8 positions match TRBD2. Trimming took 6 bases from V and 5 from J; bases not matched to a gene: 11. This CDR3 spans 15 amino acids. CDR3 DNA: TGTGCCAGCAGCCTAGGAGTAGCGGGGAAGGAGACCCAGTACTTA. This encodes CASSLGVAGKETQYL.

This clonotype has a single count. V is TRBV4-1 and J is TRBJ2-6; D gene uncertain. Trimming pared 2 bases from V and 2 bases from J, leaving 19 bases between. This CDR3 spans 19 amino acids. Germline V gene data show CDR1 as MGHRA and CDR2 as YSYEKL. CDR3: CASSQLGLQDLPGANVLTF. The CDR3 coding sequence is TGCGCCAGCAGCCAACTCGGGTTGCAGGATCTCCCTGGGGCCAACGTCCTGACTTTC.

This rearrangement joins TRBV6-5 to TRBJ1-1, with D perhaps TRBD1 (5 bases). Germline V gene data show CDR1 as MNHEY and CDR2 as SVGAGI. The CDR3 length is 13 residues. Trimming pared 6 bases from V and 1 base from J, leaving 9 bases between. The DNA for the CDR3 is TGTGCCAGCAGACCCGGACAGAACACTGAAGCTTTCTTT. Encoded protein: CASRPGQNTEAFF.

As concerns this clonotype: This may stem from a read error, because a much larger clone lies one nucleotide away. The genes are TRBV6-1 and TRBJ2-7; 7 nucleotides agree with TRBD2. Germline V gene data show CDR1 as MNHNS and CDR2 as SASEGT. The length of the CDR3 is 17 residues. The junction had 8 bases not matched to a gene; V was cut back by 0 bases and J by 0 bases. The CDR3 DNA reads as TGTGCCAGCAGTGAAGCTAGGGGAGGGGCGAGCTCCTACGAGCAGTACTTC. Protein: CASSEARGGASSYEQYF.

The V gene is TRBV20-1, the J gene TRBJ2-7, with 11 bases aligning to TRBD1. The V gene end was trimmed by 7 bases and the J gene end by 2 bases; junction bases not matched to a gene: 7. CDR3 length: 14 residues. The germline V gene encodes CDR1 DFQATT and CDR2 SNEGSKA (reference sequence). CDR3 bases: TGCAGTGTATCGCCGGGACAGGGGGCCTACGAGCAGTACTTC. It is translated as CSVSPGQGAYEQYF.

The rearrangement links TRBV14 to TRBJ2-5; no definite D call. From germline, CDR1 is SGHDN and CDR2 FVKESK. Trimming took off 0 bases at V and 6 bases at J, with 11 bases between the two ends. CDR3 length: 14 residues. For the CDR3, the DNA is TGTGCCAGCAGCCAAGAAGTGGCAGGAAAGACCCAGTACTTC. This sequence encodes CASSQEVAGKTQYF.

Details on this clonotype: The junction departs from germline at one end; a sequencing error may be responsible. The chain uses TRBV11-2 and TRBJ2-1; possibly TRBD1 or TRBD2 for D (5 bases each). Germline V gives CDR1 SGHAT, CDR2 FQNNGV. The CDR3 sequence is 15 residues long. CDR3 sequence: CASALDKGEYNEQCF. CDR3 in DNA: TGTGCCAGCGCCCTGGACAAGGGAGAGTACAATGAGCAGTGCTTC.

On this clonotype itself: At one end, the junction sequence differs from germline, possibly due to a read error. The chain has TRBV11-2 and TRBJ2-3; D is possibly TRBD1 (5 bases). This CDR3 contains 14 residues. Germline CDR1 reads SGHAT; CDR2 reads FQNNGV. The CDR3 loop is CAISLRGTTDTQYF. The DNA of the CDR3 is TGTGCCATCAGCCTAAGGGGCACCACAGATACGCAGTATTTC.

The rearrangement joins TRBV20-1 to TRBJ1-2; 7 nucleotides line up with TRBD1. The CDR3 length is 13 residues. V lost 7 bases, J lost 4 bases, and 9 bases stayed unmatched. Germline V gives CDR1 DFQATT, CDR2 SNEGSKA (reference sequence). CDR3 in amino acids: CSVKQGWGYGYTF. CDR3 DNA: TGCAGTGTGAAACAGGGGTGGGGCTATGGCTACACCTTC.